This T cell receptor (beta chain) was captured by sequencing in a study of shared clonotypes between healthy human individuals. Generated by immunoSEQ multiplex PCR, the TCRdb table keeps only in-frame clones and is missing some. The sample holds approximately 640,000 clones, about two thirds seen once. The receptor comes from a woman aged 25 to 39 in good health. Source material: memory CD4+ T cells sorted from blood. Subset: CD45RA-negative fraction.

CDR3 DNA sequence: TGTGCCAGCAGTTTCGTTGGTTTGGACAGCAGCTATGGCTACACCTTC. It encodes CASSFVGLDSSYGYTF. The chain joins TRBV27 to TRBJ1-2; possibly TRBD1 for D (6 bases). Germline V lookup: CDR1 MNHEY, CDR2 SMNVEV (reference sequence). CDR3 size: 16 residues. The V gene lost 3 bases and the J gene lost 4 bases, with 18 bases spanning the gap.